This T cell receptor (beta chain) is from a study of PD-L1 blockade in urothelial cancer. Study details: Every 3 weeks, patients received intravenous atezolizumab 1,200 mg, beginning 2014.

Time point here: peripheral blood 6 weeks after treatment start. Patients' urothelial carcinoma was locally advanced or metastatic. Anywhere from 1 to 8 samples came from each patient, spanning pretreatment and on-treatment. The CDR3 is 17 amino acids. V lost 0 bases and J lost 4, with 17 bases in between. Germline values: CDR1 MNHNS, CDR2 SASEGT. The table came from immunoSEQ multiplex PCR; TCRdb's copy has only in-frame clones and leaves some out. The table lists nearly 45,000 clones, roughly four fifths of them singletons. The input for sequencing was PBMCs, taken around atezolizumab (anti-PD-L1) treatment. The chain employs TRBV6-1 and TRBJ2-3; the D gene is possibly TRBD2 (5 bases). This TCR was recovered from a man between 60 and 75 years old with urothelial cancer. This chain's CDR3 is CASSEAEGWTRSDTQYF. In DNA form, the CDR3 reads TGTGCCAGCAGTGAAGCAGAGGGCTGGACGCGCTCAGATACGCAGTATTTT.